The clone carrying this T cell receptor beta chain has ten or more counts. The antigen remains undetermined. The entry originates in a study of T-cell reconstitution after alpha-beta-depleted transplantation in children. Study conclusions and caveats: Some patients showed high day-60 TCRbeta diversity, which derived from surviving recipient T cells and thymic progenitors. The main origin of T-cell counts and diversity one year after transplant was newly produced T cells. Several hundred expanded graft clones reportedly supplied alpha-beta T cells about two months after transplant.

The V end was cut by 1 base, the J end by 5 bases, with 8 bases between. Germline V gene data show CDR1 as SGHVS and CDR2 as FQNEAQ. The CDR3 extends over 13 amino acids. The TCRbeta library incorporated unique molecular identifiers. TCRdb called the PCR reads again in MiXCR, with one record for every CDR3 protein. The table has hundreds of thousands of distinct CDR3 sequences, 15% to 20% seen once. This sequence originates from a male patient aged 2 to 10 who had a stem cell transplant for acute lymphoblastic leukemia, so the T cells may come from the graft donor. The chain combines TRBV7-8 with TRBJ2-5; TRBD1 might be the D (6 bases). The sequences come from PBMCs, mostly from graft donor cells, collected 360 days after TCRalphabeta/CD19-depleted stem cell transplant. The chain's CDR3 is CASSLDRAETQYF. For the CDR3, the DNA is TGTGCCAGCAGCTTAGACAGGGCGGAGACCCAGTACTTC. The complete variable domain, with remaining parts taken from reference TRBV7-8 and TRBJ2-5, reads GAGVSQSPRYKVAKRGQDVALRCDPISGHVSLFWYQQALGQGPEFLTYFQNEAQLDKSGLPSDRFFAERPEGSVSTLKIQRTQQEDSAVYLCASSLDRAETQYFGPGTRLLVL.